This T cell receptor beta chain originates from a study of spatial heterogeneity in lung cancer. Stated time point: sample taken at primary tumor resection. From tumor, nontumor lung or frozen PBMC, whole RNA was taken unsorted for sequencing. Trimming removed 6 bases at V and 2 bases at J, with 5 bases between. The CDR3 spans 12 residues. Each CDR3 protein is one row after TCRdb ran MiXCR on the 5' RACE reads. This repertoire shows about 48,000 distinct CDR3 sequences, roughly 5.7% found once; its top ten account for around 10%. This clonotype was counted at least ten times. The chain combines TRBV12-3 or TRBV12-4 with TRBJ2-4; D is undetermined. This specimen was PBMCs, taken at surgery. The receptor was isolated from a male donor with early-stage non-small cell lung cancer. The CDR3 bases are TGTGCCAGCAGGTCGACCAAAAACATTCAGTACTTC. It specifies CASRSTKNIQYF.